What follows describes a single T cell receptor beta chain. The antigen is not known. In TCRdb, the reads were re-called with MiXCR into one record per CDR3 protein. The sample records 350,000 to 450,000 distinct CDR3 sequences, 15% to 20% being singletons. This entry belongs to a study of T cell repertoires in cytomegalovirus infection. Study outcomes and limitations: CMV-specific TCR beta clonotypes restricted by HLA-C were the ones dominating the ex vivo response.

V lost 5 bases to trimming and J lost 6 bases; unmatched junction nucleotides: 10. Germline CDR1 is SEHNR and CDR2 is FQNEAQ (reference sequence). The CDR3 totals 15 residues. The chain is built from TRBV7-9 and TRBJ1-1; 9 positions agree with TRBD1. Specimen: PBMCs. This clonotype was obtained from a human donor in good health (CMV status not recorded). Some clones in this sample may be carry-over from other donors' samples. The CDR3 DNA reads TGTGCCAGCAGCCTCAGTGGGACAGGGAGATCTGAAGCTTTCTTT. Its protein is CASSLSGTGRSEAFF.